This T cell receptor (beta chain) was documented in a study of OX40 agonist ivuxolimab in advanced cancers. The ends were cut back, 5 bases at V and 4 bases at J, with 8 bases in the middle. The CDR3 covers 13 residues. The V gene's germline CDR1 is SGHTA and CDR2 FQGTGA. The repertoire was sequenced with immunoSEQ multiplex PCR; TCRdb's copy has only in-frame clones and lacks some. The sample has 80,000 or so clones, around four fifths seen once. The clonotype comes from an adult with an advanced solid tumor such as melanoma, head and neck, liver or kidney cancer. The rearrangement uses TRBV7-3 and TRBJ2-2; the D gene is possibly TRBD2 (5 bases). The specimen comprised CD4+ or CD8+ T cells sorted from blood, sampled in a trial of the OX40 agonist ivuxolimab. DNA for the CDR3: TGTGCCAGCAGCCCGGACTCCACCGGGGAGCTGTTTTTT. Translation: CASSPDSTGELFF.